The 27 T cell receptor beta chains presented below share a single source sample, sequenced in a study of shared clonotypes between healthy human individuals. Generated by immunoSEQ multiplex PCR, the TCRdb table keeps only in-frame clones and is missing some. Of some 2,500,000 clones detected, approximately 93% appear once; the ten largest clones hold approximately 0.35%. What was sequenced was naive CD4+ T cells from PBMCs. This sample's subset: CD45RA+ positively selected. The receptors here all came from a young man in good health. Some clones in this sample may be carry-over from other donors' samples.

The rearrangement joins TRBV19 to TRBJ2-1, with D hard to call. Germline V gene data show CDR1 as LNHDA and CDR2 as SQIVND (reference sequence). The length of the CDR3 is 15 residues. The V end was cut by 0 bases, the J end by 6 bases, with 12 bases between. CDR3 protein: CASSIDRAKSNEQFF. The CDR3 region has the DNA TGTGCCAGTAGTATAGATCGCGCAAAGAGCAATGAGCAGTTCTTC. The complete variable domain, with remaining parts taken from reference TRBV19 and TRBJ2-1, reads DGGITQSPKYLFRKEGQNVTLSCEQNLNHDAMYWYRQDPGQGLRLIYYSQIVNDFQKGDIAEGYSVSREKKESFPLTVTSAQKNPTAFYLCASSIDRAKSNEQFFGPGTRLTVL.

The chain has TRBV6-1 and TRBJ1-1; D gene uncertain. The length of the CDR3 is 16 residues. Germline V gene data show CDR1 as MNHNS and CDR2 as SASEGT. V was cut by 1 base and J by 2 bases, with 14 bases left in between. CDR3 nucleotide sequence: TGTGCCAGCAGTGAAGAAGGCCCTCCGAGAAACACTGAAGCTTTCTTT. It yields the protein CASSEEGPPRNTEAFF.

The gene calls are TRBV9 and TRBJ2-5, with D maybe TRBD1 (6 bases). Trimming removed 4 bases at V and 6 bases at J, with 19 bases between. From germline, CDR1 is SGDLS and CDR2 YYNGEE. This CDR3 is 15 amino acids long. CDR3 protein: CASSPRQALGQTQYF. CDR3 in DNA: TGTGCCAGCAGCCCGAGACAGGCCCTCGGTCAGACCCAGTACTTC.

Details on this clone: Different DNA sequences within this sample yield the same CDR3. The chain links TRBV28 to TRBJ2-7, with 9 bases fitting TRBD1. The germline CDR1 and CDR2 sequences are MDHEN and SYDVKM. The CDR3 consists of 14 residues. The junction had 4 bases not matched to a gene; V was cut back by 5 bases and J by 2 bases. The DNA for the CDR3 is TGTGCCAGCAGTAGGGACAGGGCGACCTACGAGCAGTACTTC. Encoded protein: CASSRDRATYEQYF.

The chain links TRBV10-3 to TRBJ2-7, with 7 bases fitting TRBD2. The ends lost 5 bases at V and 1 base at J; junction bases unmatched: 5. Germline values: CDR1 ENHRY, CDR2 SYGVKD. The CDR3 has 14 residues. DNA of the CDR3: TGTGCCATCAGTCGAGCGGGGCCTTCCTACGAGCAGTACTTC. Amino acid sequence: CAISRAGPSYEQYF.

This sequence joins TRBV5-4 and TRBJ2-1; no reliable D call. The CDR3 is 15 residues long. Germline CDR1 reads SGHNT; CDR2 reads YYREEE (reference sequence). V was trimmed by 4 bases and J by 3 bases, leaving 14 bases between them. The CDR3 nucleotides read TGTGCCAGCAGCGTTGCACCGGACGGCTACAATGAGCAGTTCTTC. This gives the protein CASSVAPDGYNEQFF.

The chain recombines TRBV6-1 with TRBJ1-5, with D possibly matching TRBD1 (5 bases). V lost 0 bases to trimming and J lost 3 bases, with 15 bases between them. CDR3 length: 17 amino acids. Germline loops: CDR1 MNHNS, CDR2 SASEGT. The CDR3 here is CASSEARKAGTNQPQHF. CDR3 nucleotide sequence: TGTGCCAGCAGTGAAGCGCGTAAGGCAGGGACCAATCAGCCCCAGCATTTT.

The CDR3 DNA follows: TGTGCCAGCTCACCGGGCAAACTAGCGGGAAAGGGCGAGCAGTACTTC. Translation gives CASSPGKLAGKGEQYF. The chain couples TRBV18 to TRBJ2-7; TRBD2 matches 10 bases. The V and J ends lost 3 bases and 6 bases, in that order; junction bases with no gene match: 11. The germline CDR1 and CDR2 sequences are KGHSH and LQKENI. The length of the CDR3 is 16 residues.

V usage is TRBV20-1 and J usage is TRBJ2-5; D is possibly TRBD1 or TRBD2 (5 bases each). Between the trimmed V and J ends, which lost 7 bases and 5 bases, there was a span of 11 bases. The germline CDR1 and CDR2 sequences are DFQATT and SNEGSKA (reference sequence). The CDR3 extends over 11 amino acids. The CDR3 loop reads CSVPGRETQYF. The DNA for the CDR3 is TGCAGTGTTCCGGGGCGGGAGACCCAGTACTTC.

The chain recombines TRBV7-9 with TRBJ2-5, with TRBD1 identical over 9 bases. Losses at the gene ends were 1 base for V and 9 bases for J; bases not matched to a gene: 9. The CDR3 runs to 15 residues. Germline CDR1 SEHNR, CDR2 FQNEAQ (reference sequence). The CDR3 loop reads CASSLGDRAQAAQYF. In DNA form, the CDR3 reads TGTGCCAGCAGCTTAGGGGACAGGGCCCAGGCGGCCCAGTACTTC.

Worth noting for this clone: Within the sample, other DNA sequences also encode this same CDR3. J is TRBJ1-5 and V is TRBV30; TRBD1 might be the D (5 bases). Trimming shortened V by 1 base and J by 5 bases, and 9 bases separated the two germline ends. The CDR3 is 13 amino acids. Germline V lookup: CDR1 GTSNPN, CDR2 SVGIG (reference sequence). The CDR3 is CAWSGGRDQPQHF. The CDR3 region has the DNA TGTGCCTGGAGTGGGGGGAGAGATCAGCCCCAGCATTTT.

This clone was recorded once. This rearrangement joins TRBV2 to TRBJ2-3; no clear D gene. V lost 4 bases and J 6 bases, leaving 11 bases between the germline ends. The CDR3 runs to 13 residues. Germline V CDR1 and CDR2: SNHLY, FYNNEI. CDR3: CASSASRADTQYF. The CDR3, as DNA: TGTGCCAGCAGTGCCAGTAGAGCGGATACGCAGTATTTT. Supplemented by reference TRBV2 and TRBJ2-3, the full variable domain reads EPEVTQTPSHQVTQMGQEVILRCVPISNHLYFYWYRQILGQKVEFLVSFYNNEISEKSEIFDDQFSVERPDGSNFTLKIRSTKLEDSAMYFCASSASRADTQYFGPGTRLTVL.

V usage is TRBV7-3 and J usage is TRBJ2-1; 9 nucleotides align to TRBD2. Germline V gene data show CDR1 as SGHTA and CDR2 as FQGTGA. With 4 bases clipped from V and 4 bases from J, the junction kept 8 bases outside the gene matches. The CDR3 consists of 16 residues. The CDR3 bases are TGTGCCAGCAGCTCGTATAGCGGGAGTCATTACAATGAGCAGTTCTTC. Translated, it gives CASSSYSGSHYNEQFF. The full variable domain, its missing parts supplied by reference TRBV7-3 and TRBJ2-1, is GAGVSQTPSNKVTEKGKYVELRCDPISGHTALYWYRQSLGQGPEFLIYFQGTGAADDSGLPNDRFFAVRPEGSVSTLKIQRTERGDSAVYLCASSSYSGSHYNEQFFGPGTRLTVL.

This clone was seen a single time. The chain combines TRBV5-6 with TRBJ1-1; the D gene is possibly TRBD1 (5 bases). The CDR3 is 12 amino acids. V lost 5 bases, J lost 1 base, and 6 bases lay in between. Germline values: CDR1 SGHDT, CDR2 YYEEEE. As DNA, the CDR3 is TGTGCCAGCAGTCAGGGGAACACTGAAGCTTTCTTT. Translation gives CASSQGNTEAFF.

The V call is TRBV6-5, the J call TRBJ1-2; a possible D gene is TRBD1 (6 bases). CDR3 length: 12 residues. Germline CDR1 and CDR2: MNHEY and SVGAGI. Between the trimmed V and J ends, which lost 6 bases and 8 bases, there was a span of 13 bases. The CDR3 spells CASRRGSGGYTF. CDR3 sequence (DNA): TGTGCCAGCAGAAGGGGGTCGGGAGGCTACACCTTC.

This chain joins TRBV30 and TRBJ1-2, with D possibly matching TRBD1 (6 bases). In germline, CDR1 is GTSNPN, CDR2 SVGIG (reference sequence). Between the trimmed V and J ends, which lost 3 bases and 5 bases, there was a span of 10 bases. The CDR3 totals 12 residues. Here the CDR3 reads CAWSRTEYGYTF. The CDR3 bases are TGTGCCTGGAGCCGGACAGAGTATGGCTACACCTTC.

The rearrangement uses TRBV7-6 and TRBJ2-7; tentative D call: TRBD2 (8 bases). CDR1 SGHVS and CDR2 FNYEAQ come from the germline V gene. V lost 3 bases and J 0 bases, leaving 15 bases between the germline ends. The CDR3 is 16 amino acids. The DNA of the CDR3 is TGTGCCAGCAGCTTGTCAGGGGGGACTAGCTCCTACGAGCAGTACTTC. Protein product: CASSLSGGTSSYEQYF.

This chain uses TRBV5-6 with TRBJ2-3, with 8 bases lining up with TRBD2. The J segment lost 3 bases and the V segment lost 1 base, leaving 7 bases of the junction unmatched. Germline-derived CDR1 and CDR2 are SGHDT and YYEEEE. The CDR3 is 16 residues long. The chain's CDR3 is CASSLRGAGVTDTQYF. As DNA, the CDR3 is TGTGCCAGCAGCTTGCGAGGAGCGGGAGTAACAGATACGCAGTATTTT.

The chain is built from TRBV2 and TRBJ2-6; TRBD1 matches at 9 bases. The V and J ends lost 8 bases and 1 base, in that order; junction bases with no gene match: 3. The CDR3 sequence is 15 residues long. Looked up from germline, CDR1 is SNHLY and CDR2 is FYNNEI. The CDR3 DNA sequence: TGTGCCAGCGGACAGGGGCCATCTGGGGCCAACGTCCTGACTTTC. It translates to CASGQGPSGANVLTF.

This clone was seen more than once but under ten times. The rearrangement uses TRBV19 and TRBJ1-1; D is unclear. Deletions cut 5 bases from V and 1 base from J, with 11 bases between. This CDR3 is 14 amino acids long. CDR1 is LNHDA and CDR2 is SQIVND in the germline V gene (reference sequence). The DNA for the CDR3 is TGTGCCAGTAGTCTTAGGCAGCAGAACACTGAAGCTTTCTTT. It yields the protein CASSLRQQNTEAFF.

The CDR3 DNA is TGTGCCAGCACTCCAGGGGGTTGGAGCTCCTACAATGAGCAGTTCTTC. Protein product: CASTPGGWSSYNEQFF. The chain is built from TRBV28 and TRBJ2-1; 7 positions agree with TRBD1. Per the germline V gene, CDR1 is MDHEN and CDR2 is SYDVKM. The length of the CDR3 is 16 residues. V lost 7 bases and J lost 0; bases outside the gene matches: 9.

The chain carries TRBV6-5 and TRBJ2-1; 7 nucleotides agree with TRBD2. CDR3 length equals 16 residues. Germline V CDR1 and CDR2: MNHEY, SVGAGI. V lost 0 bases and J lost 4; bases outside the gene matches: 6. The CDR3 coding sequence is TGTGCCAGCAGTTACTCTACGGCAGCGGGGTACAATGAGCAGTTCTTC. Translation: CASSYSTAAGYNEQFF.

V and J are TRBV28 and TRBJ1-2; 8 bases match TRBD1. The germline CDR1 and CDR2 sequences are MDHEN and SYDVKM. Trimming at V came to 10 bases and at J to 6 bases, leaving 7 bases not matched to a gene. The CDR3 runs 12 residues. DNA of the CDR3: TGTGCCACCCTACAGGGGGAGAATGGCTACACCTTC. Residues: CATLQGENGYTF.

This chain uses TRBV18 with TRBJ1-1; possible D gene TRBD1, 5 bases. V was shortened by 8 bases and J by 5 bases, with 18 bases between the two germline ends. Germline V gives CDR1 KGHSH, CDR2 LQKENI. This CDR3 has 14 amino acids. CDR3 sequence (DNA): TGTGCCAGCGGAGGGGATTTGGGGTGGACTGAAGCTTTCTTT. Translating gives CASGGDLGWTEAFF.

The chain uses TRBV7-2 and TRBJ2-1; TRBD2 might be the D (6 bases). Germline loops: CDR1 SGHTA, CDR2 FQGNSA. Trimming shortened V by 0 bases and J by 10 bases, and 31 bases separated the two germline ends. The CDR3 totals 20 residues. Here the CDR3 reads CASSLAWGKSGRFGTIEQFF. CDR3 DNA: TGTGCCAGCAGCTTAGCTTGGGGGAAAAGCGGGCGTTTTGGAACAATCGAGCAGTTCTTC.

The rearrangement joins TRBV11-2 to TRBJ2-1; TRBD1 agrees at 7 bases. The V gene end was trimmed by 5 bases and the J gene end by 6 bases; junction bases not matched to a gene: 7. CDR1 SGHAT and CDR2 FQNNGV come from the germline V gene. The CDR3 extends over 14 amino acids. CDR3 DNA sequence: TGTGCCAGCAGCACCCGGACAGGCCGCAATGAGCAGTTCTTC. Translated, it gives CASSTRTGRNEQFF.

The chain joins TRBV25-1 to TRBJ2-3; the match to TRBD1 covers 8 bases. J was trimmed by 4 bases and V by 5 bases; bases with no gene match: 2. Germline loops: CDR1 MGHDK, CDR2 SYGVNS. The CDR3 consists of 13 residues. The CDR3 reads CASSRQGSDTQYF. CDR3 nucleotide sequence: TGTGCCAGCAGTAGACAGGGGTCAGATACGCAGTATTTT.